These 29 T cell receptor beta chains were all obtained from the same sample, sequenced in a study of technical replicates of blood from a few donors. Some clones are missing from TCRdb's copy, which holds only in-frame ones; the method was immunoSEQ multiplex PCR. This table holds roughly 68,000 clones, 95% to 97% found once. The sequencing input was T cells isolated from PBMCs. The receptors come from a human donor in good health.

V gene TRBV29-1 combines with J gene TRBJ2-1; 8 nucleotides agree with TRBD1. This CDR3 is 13 amino acids long. Per germline, CDR1 SQVTM and CDR2 ANQGSEA. The V and J ends lost 4 bases and 6 bases, in that order; junction bases with no gene match: 5. The CDR3 DNA reads as TGCAGCGTTGGAGGGACAGGTTCCAATGAGCAGTTCTTC. It is translated as CSVGGTGSNEQFF.

Here the CDR3 reads CASNLQGREGYTF. In nucleotides, the CDR3 is TGTGCCAGTAACCTACAGGGTCGGGAAGGCTACACCTTC. The rearrangement joins TRBV19 to TRBJ1-2; perhaps TRBD1 as D (6 bases). CDR3 size: 13 residues. With 7 bases removed from V and 8 bases from J, the gap between germline ends came to 17 bases. Per the germline V gene, CDR1 is LNHDA and CDR2 is SQIVND (reference sequence).

The CDR3 spells CASSQATSGRIDTQYF. The DNA for the CDR3 is TGTGCCAGCAGCCAAGCCACTAGCGGGAGAATAGATACGCAGTATTTT. The chain combines TRBV4-2 with TRBJ2-3, with 11 bases that match TRBD2. V shed 1 base and J 5 bases; nucleotides not matched to a gene: 5. The germline gives CDR1 LGHNA, CDR2 YNFKEQ. The length of the CDR3 is 16 residues.

J is TRBJ1-1 and V is TRBV9; D is uncertain. CDR3 length equals 12 residues. The V end lost 4 bases, the J end lost 4 bases, and 8 bases lay between the germline ends. Germline-derived CDR1 and CDR2 are SGDLS and YYNGEE. The CDR3 loop is CASSSGVTEAFF. DNA for the CDR3: TGTGCCAGCAGCTCCGGGGTCACTGAAGCTTTCTTT.

The chain couples TRBV30 to TRBJ2-7; TRBD2 is a possible D gene (6 bases). Trimming left V 3 bases short and J 4 bases short, with 10 bases between. Germline loops: CDR1 GTSNPN, CDR2 SVGIG (reference sequence). There are 12 residues in the CDR3. The CDR3 region has the DNA TGTGCCTGGAGGGGGGGAGGTTACGAGCAGTACTTC. Translating it yields CAWRGGGYEQYF. Drawing the rest from reference TRBV30 and TRBJ2-7, the complete variable domain is SQTIHQWPATLVQPVGSPLSLECTVEGTSNPNLYWYRQAAGRGLQLLFYSVGIGQISSEVPQNLSASRPQDRQFILSSKKLLLSDSGFYLCAWRGGGYEQYFGPGTRLTVT.

The chain is built from TRBV6-5 and TRBJ1-2, with 7 positions matching TRBD1. V shed 7 bases and J 6 bases; nucleotides not matched to a gene: 11. Germline V gives CDR1 MNHEY, CDR2 SVGAGI. The CDR3 is 14 residues long. CDR3 sequence reads: CASTSRRGNHGYTF. CDR3 nucleotide sequence: TGTGCCAGCACGTCCCGCAGGGGGAATCATGGCTACACCTTC.

The rearrangement joins TRBV10-1 to TRBJ2-2; TRBD2 agrees at 7 bases. The trim removed 6 bases at V and 4 bases at J, leaving 5 bases unmatched. Germline V lookup: CDR1 WNHNN, CDR2 SYGVQD (reference sequence). The CDR3 consists of 14 residues. CDR3 protein: CASRPTSVTGELFF. The CDR3 nucleotides read TGCGCCAGCAGGCCTACTAGCGTCACCGGGGAGCTGTTTTTT.

This clone was seen only once. The V gene is TRBV30, the J gene TRBJ1-5; 10 bases align to TRBD1. Germline loops: CDR1 GTSNPN, CDR2 SVGIG (reference sequence). Trimming took 3 bases from V and 6 from J; bases not matched to a gene: 5. The CDR3 totals 14 residues. The CDR3 DNA reads TGTGCCTGGAGCCCGACAGGGGGCTTTCAGCCCCAGCATTTT. Protein product: CAWSPTGGFQPQHF.

The rearrangement uses TRBV5-1 and TRBJ1-2, with TRBD1 as a possible D gene (5 bases). The V and J ends lost 0 bases and 7 bases respectively, with 16 bases between them. The CDR3 length is 15 residues. CDR1 SGHRS and CDR2 YFSETQ come from the germline V gene. The CDR3 is CASSLAGQGDAGYTF. The CDR3 coding sequence is TGCGCCAGCAGCTTGGCCGGCCAGGGTGATGCTGGCTACACCTTC.

The V and J genes are TRBV7-9 and TRBJ2-3; TRBD1 matches 10 bases. CDR1 and CDR2 from the germline V gene are SEHNR and FQNEAQ (reference sequence). The trim removed 1 base at V and 0 bases at J, leaving 1 base unmatched. The CDR3 sequence is 16 residues long. The CDR3 loop is CASSLGDRGSTDTQYF. CDR3 bases: TGTGCCAGCAGCTTAGGGGACAGGGGTAGCACAGATACGCAGTATTTT.

The chain couples TRBV6-5 to TRBJ1-2; perhaps TRBD1 as D (6 bases). There are 14 residues in the CDR3. Germline lookup yields CDR1 MNHEY and CDR2 SVGAGI. V lost 6 bases and J lost 8, with 19 bases in between. CDR3 protein: CASRAFNRDTGYTF. Here the CDR3 DNA reads TGTGCCAGCAGAGCTTTTAACCGGGACACAGGCTACACCTTC.

The chain is built from TRBV9 and TRBJ1-3; D is uncertain. This CDR3 comprises 15 residues. The V and J ends lost 1 base and 2 bases respectively, with 10 bases between them. Germline values: CDR1 SGDLS, CDR2 YYNGEE. Written as DNA, the CDR3 is TGTGCCAGCAGCGTAATTCCAGAAACTGGAAACACCATATATTTT. It yields the protein CASSVIPETGNTIYF.

The V gene is TRBV7-9, the J gene TRBJ2-7; D ambiguous. Germline assignment: CDR1 SEHNR and CDR2 FQNEAQ (reference sequence). The CDR3 length is 14 residues. With 1 base removed from V and 2 bases from J, the gap between germline ends came to 9 bases. The CDR3 nucleotides are TGTGCCAGCAGCTTAGAGCTCGAGGCCTACGAGCAGTACTTC. This codes for CASSLELEAYEQYF. Drawing the rest from reference TRBV7-9 and TRBJ2-7, the complete variable domain is DTGVSQNPRHKITKRGQNVTFRCDPISEHNRLYWYRQTLGQGPEFLTYFQNEAQLEKSRLLSDRFSAERPKGSFSTLEIQRTEQGDSAMYLCASSLELEAYEQYFGPGTRLTVT.

The chain couples TRBV29-1 to TRBJ2-2; 9 bases are a match to TRBD2. V shed 4 bases and J 7 bases; nucleotides not matched to a gene: 7. Germline V lookup: CDR1 SQVTM, CDR2 ANQGSEA. The CDR3 runs 14 residues. The chain's CDR3 is CSVGSGREVGELFF. The CDR3 bases are TGCAGCGTTGGTAGCGGGAGAGAGGTCGGGGAGCTGTTTTTT.

The chain is built from TRBV6-5 and TRBJ2-1; 11 nucleotides line up with TRBD2. V gave up 5 bases and J gave up 4 bases; unmatched junction bases: 4. The CDR3 sequence is 15 residues long. Germline V gene lookup returns CDR1 MNHEY and CDR2 SVGAGI. The chain's CDR3 is CASSPGTSGYNEQFF. In nucleotides, the CDR3 is TGTGCCAGCAGTCCCGGGACTAGCGGATACAATGAGCAGTTCTTC.

CDR3 amino acids: CASSESSEPYNEQFF. The CDR3 DNA is TGTGCCAGCAGTGAATCCAGCGAACCCTACAATGAGCAGTTCTTC. This chain joins TRBV2 and TRBJ2-1, with D hard to call. The V gene's germline CDR1 is SNHLY and CDR2 FYNNEI. Trimming took 2 bases from V and 2 from J, leaving 10 bases between them. The CDR3 spans 15 residues.

The count of this clone is one. The chain couples TRBV19 to TRBJ2-7, with 9 bases fitting TRBD1. Germline CDR1 is LNHDA and CDR2 is SQIVND (reference sequence). The CDR3 loop spans 14 amino acids. After removal of 10 bases from V and 3 bases from J, the junction contained 10 bases not matched to a gene. DNA of the CDR3: TGTGCCACTAAAGCCGGGACAGGGAACTACGAGCAGTACTTC. It encodes CATKAGTGNYEQYF.

The chain carries TRBV28 and TRBJ2-3; D perhaps matches TRBD1 (6 bases). The CDR3 is 14 amino acids. The germline CDR1 and CDR2 sequences are MDHEN and SYDVKM. V gave up 5 bases and J gave up 0 bases, with 9 bases separating them. In nucleotides, the CDR3 is TGTGCCAGCAGTGTCAGGGGAAGCACAGATACGCAGTATTTT. This gives the protein CASSVRGSTDTQYF. Drawing the rest from reference TRBV28 and TRBJ2-3, the complete variable domain is DVKVTQSSRYLVKRTGEKVFLECVQDMDHENMFWYRQDPGLGLRLIYFSYDVKMKEKGDIPEGYSVSREKKERFSLILESASTNQTSMYLCASSVRGSTDTQYFGPGTRLTVL.

CDR3 nucleotides: TGTGCCAGCAGCGAAGGACAGGTCTACACTGAAGCTTTCTTT. Protein: CASSEGQVYTEAFF. The V and J genes are TRBV7-9 and TRBJ1-1; 7 positions agree with TRBD1. Germline assignment: CDR1 SEHNR and CDR2 FQNEAQ (reference sequence). With V trimmed by 5 bases and J by 3 bases, 6 bases remained unmatched. The CDR3 runs to 14 residues.

This clone showed up just once. The chain recombines TRBV4-1 with TRBJ2-5; D not certain. V lost 4 bases to trimming and J lost 5 bases, with 14 bases between them. The CDR3 loop spans 14 amino acids. Germline CDR1 and CDR2: MGHRA and YSYEKL. The chain's CDR3 is CASSRLDPTETQYF. The CDR3 nucleotides are TGCGCCAGCAGCCGCCTCGATCCTACGGAGACCCAGTACTTC.

The rearrangement uses TRBV5-6 and TRBJ2-5; 8 bases fit TRBD2. Germline V gene data show CDR1 as SGHDT and CDR2 as YYEEEE. V trimming: 4 bases; J trimming: 4 bases; junction bases outside the gene matches: 6. The CDR3 is 14 amino acids. Here the CDR3 DNA reads TGTGCCAGCAGCCTATTAGCGGGACCAGAGACCCAGTACTTC. This codes for CASSLLAGPETQYF.

V usage is TRBV9 and J usage is TRBJ2-3, with TRBD2 identical over 13 bases. The CDR3 has 16 residues. Trimming cost V 6 bases and J 3 bases; bases outside gene matches: 7. Germline V gives CDR1 SGDLS, CDR2 YYNGEE. This CDR3 is CASTQRLAGGTDTQYF. The CDR3 nucleotides read TGTGCCAGCACCCAGAGACTAGCGGGAGGTACAGATACGCAGTATTTT.

This clone appeared once. As DNA, the CDR3 is TGTGCCATCAGTGAGTCGTTAGACAGGGGGGGCGAGCAGTACTTC. Protein product: CAISESLDRGGEQYF. V usage is TRBV10-3 and J usage is TRBJ2-7, with 9 nucleotides matching TRBD1. The CDR3 loop spans 15 amino acids. V lost 0 bases, J lost 6 bases, and 6 bases stayed unmatched. The V gene's germline CDR1 is ENHRY and CDR2 SYGVKD.

V gene TRBV19 combines with J gene TRBJ2-2, with D maybe TRBD2 (6 bases). Germline loops: CDR1 LNHDA, CDR2 SQIVND (reference sequence). The CDR3 is 14 amino acids. V was cut by 7 bases and J by 4 bases, with 13 bases left in between. As DNA, the CDR3 is TGTGCCAGTACGGGTAGCGGAGTCACCGGGGAGCTGTTTTTT. Translated: CASTGSGVTGELFF.

This sequence joins TRBV10-3 and TRBJ1-5; D remains ambiguous. The CDR3 totals 13 residues. Per the germline V gene, CDR1 is ENHRY and CDR2 is SYGVKD. V lost 7 bases and J lost 9, with 16 bases in between. The CDR3 sequence: CAITGSGSGPQHF. CDR3 nucleotides: TGTGCCATCACTGGATCGGGGAGCGGGCCCCAGCATTTT.

The chain uses TRBV10-3 and TRBJ1-1; maybe TRBD1 (5 bases). CDR3 length: 15 amino acids. The V end lost 3 bases, the J end lost 1 base, and 12 bases lay between the germline ends. Looked up from germline, CDR1 is ENHRY and CDR2 is SYGVKD. The CDR3 DNA sequence: TGTGCCATCAGTGAACATGGGACTTGGAACACTGAAGCTTTCTTT. Translation: CAISEHGTWNTEAFF.

This sequence joins TRBV9 and TRBJ2-5; D is perhaps TRBD2 (6 bases). The ends were cut back, 4 bases at V and 4 bases at J, with 17 bases in the middle. This CDR3 contains 15 residues. CDR1 and CDR2 from the germline V gene are SGDLS and YYNGEE. The CDR3 region has the DNA TGTGCCAGCAGCCTGTGGGACTCTCAGGGAGAGACCCAGTACTTC. Its protein is CASSLWDSQGETQYF.

J is TRBJ2-7 and V is TRBV7-6, with D hard to call. This CDR3 comprises 15 residues. Germline CDR1 and CDR2: SGHVS and FNYEAQ. V was pared by 1 base and J by 2 bases, with 12 bases between. This CDR3 reads CASSLEAVRTYEQYF. The CDR3, as DNA: TGTGCCAGCAGCTTAGAGGCGGTCAGAACCTACGAGCAGTACTTC.

The DNA for the CDR3 is TGCAGCGGGGCTGGACTAGCGGGAGGGCCTCGGACCCAGTACTTC. It translates to CSGAGLAGGPRTQYF. The rearrangement links TRBV29-1 to TRBJ2-5; 15 nucleotides line up with TRBD2. The CDR3 is made up of 15 amino acids. Germline assignment: CDR1 SQVTM and CDR2 ANQGSEA. The junction had 10 bases not matched to a gene; V was cut back by 7 bases and J by 7 bases.